The rows below give T cell receptor beta chains drawn from one sample of a study of OX40 agonist ivuxolimab in advanced cancers. Sequencing used immunoSEQ multiplex PCR; TCRdb keeps in-frame clones, though not all of them. This sample has about 57,000 clones, with around 87% found just once. Sequencing was performed on CD4+ or CD8+ T cells sorted from blood, taken in a trial of the OX40 agonist ivuxolimab. These receptor sequences come from an adult with an advanced solid tumor such as melanoma, head and neck, liver or kidney cancer. Both conserved end residues are part of each CDR3. A D gene is named only where the DNA matches it firmly. Only some rows state a clone size, as once, few, many or a class for expanded clones.

CASSLSNQETQYF,TGTGCCAGCAGCTTGAGTAACCAAGAGACCCAGTACTTC,-,TRBJ2-5,-,TRBV11-2
CASGSLGGGRGDTQYF,TGCGCCAGCGGATCCTTAGGTGGAGGGAGGGGAGATACGCAGTATTTT,-,TRBJ2-3,TRBD2,TRBV5-1
CASSQVGGGGETQYF,TGTGCCAGCAGCCAAGTGGGAGGAGGGGGAGAGACCCAGTACTTC,-,TRBJ2-5,-,TRBV4-2
CASSFQSLAGNIEQFF,TGTGCCAGCAGCTTCCAGTCCCTAGCGGGAAATATTGAGCAGTTCTTC,-,TRBJ2-1,TRBD2,TRBV7-9
CASSSDQRELFF,TGTGCCAGCAGTTCGGACCAGAGGGAGCTGTTTTTT,few,TRBJ2-2,-,TRBV28
CSASVLYGYTF,TGCAGTGCTAGCGTCTTGTATGGCTACACCTTC,-,TRBJ1-2,-,TRBV20-1
CASIGPSLGPDTQYF,TGCGCCAGCATCGGGCCGTCCTTGGGCCCAGATACGCAGTATTTT,-,TRBJ2-3,-,TRBV5-1
CAWTGADTQYF,TGTGCCTGGACAGGGGCAGATACGCAGTATTTT,few,TRBJ2-3,-,TRBV30
CASKTGWNTGELFF,TGTGCCAGCAAGACGGGATGGAACACCGGGGAGCTGTTTTTT,medium-sized,TRBJ2-2,-,TRBV7-9
CASSWDPVGEKLFF,TGTGCCAGCAGCTGGGACCCGGTGGGTGAAAAACTGTTTTTT,-,TRBJ1-4,-,TRBV7-2
CASSPGTGYYEQYF,TGTGCCAGCAGCCCCGGGACAGGGTACTACGAGCAGTACTTC,-,TRBJ2-7,TRBD1,TRBV9
CSVVYTDTQYF,TGCAGCGTTGTATACACAGATACGCAGTATTTT,-,TRBJ2-3,-,TRBV29-1
CASSLSPKTYEQYF,TGTGCCAGCAGCTTATCCCCGAAGACCTACGAGCAGTACTTC,-,TRBJ2-7,-,TRBV7-2
CASSLTIGYSGNTIYF,TGCGCCAGCAGCCTCACGATCGGGTACTCTGGAAACACCATATATTTT,-,TRBJ1-3,-,TRBV5-1
CASIPSGRLEQFF,TGTGCCAGCATCCCAAGCGGGAGGCTTGAGCAGTTCTTC,-,TRBJ2-1,TRBD2,TRBV28
CSAQGGFPSYEQYF,TGCAGCGCTCAAGGGGGGTTCCCTTCCTACGAGCAGTACTTC,-,TRBJ2-7,-,TRBV29-1
CASSRTKADYGYTF,TGCGCCAGCAGCCGAACGAAGGCCGACTATGGCTACACCTTC,-,TRBJ1-2,-,TRBV4-1
CAISAVLGQGNYGYTF,TGTGCCATCAGTGCCGTTTTGGGACAGGGTAACTATGGCTACACCTTC,-,TRBJ1-2,TRBD1,TRBV10-3